The entry below describes one T cell receptor (beta chain). No antigen is known for it. Here immunoSEQ multiplex PCR was the method, and the copy in TCRdb shows in-frame clones only, minus some. The table has under 40,000 clones, 80% to 85% seen once. The data belong to a study of a mutant IDH1 vaccine in newly diagnosed glioma. Overall study: Treated individuals were approximately 60% male and roughly 40% female, averaging about 40 years of age.

There are 16 residues in the CDR3. Germline CDR1 and CDR2: GTSNPN and SVGIG (reference sequence). V was clipped by 1 base and J by 3 bases, with 15 bases between them. Time point defined: week 47, end of study. The vaccine gave 300 ug of a 20-mer mutant IDH1 peptide subcutaneously per dose. V is TRBV30 and J is TRBJ1-4; TRBD1 is a possible D gene (5 bases). The TCR was taken from a man aged 30-40 years with glioma. The starting material was PBMCs, obtained from a glioma patient whose treatment included an IDH1 peptide vaccine. CDR3 residues: CAWSGVMEQANEKLFF. CDR3 nucleotide sequence: TGTGCCTGGAGTGGAGTCATGGAACAGGCTAATGAAAAACTGTTTTTT.